This entry lists 25 T cell receptor beta chains sequenced from one sample in a study of tumor-infiltrating lymphocytes in glioblastoma multiforme. Three nested ARM-PCR rounds with V-beta and C-beta primers built TCRB libraries. TCRdb analysed the multiplex PCR reads with MiXCR anew, one entry per CDR3 protein. Here the sample spans 7,000 to 9,500 distinct CDR3 sequences, about 80% being singletons. Input material: brain tumor tissue. The origin of the receptors is a male donor with glioblastoma.

By frequency in the sample, this clonotype is large. This chain links TRBV20-1 with TRBJ2-3; possible D gene TRBD2, 6 bases. The germline V gene encodes CDR1 DFQATT and CDR2 SNEGSKA (reference sequence). The CDR3 is 15 amino acids. V lost 2 bases and J 2 bases, leaving 14 bases between the germline ends. This CDR3 is CSARRDSTPTDTQYF. CDR3 DNA: TGCAGTGCTAGACGGGACTCTACGCCCACAGATACGCAGTATTTT.

Comment on this clonotype: The junction departs from the called germline gene at one end, perhaps through a read error. The rearrangement links TRBV11-2 to TRBJ2-6; no clear D gene. The germline CDR1 and CDR2 sequences are SGHAT and FQNNGV. The CDR3 runs to 16 residues. CDR3 residues: CASNSRAHSGTNVLTF. CDR3 in DNA: TGTGCCAGCAACTCTAGGGCCCACTCTGGGACCAACGTCCTGACTTTC.

The V gene is TRBV11-2, the J gene TRBJ1-6; unclear D gene. CDR3 size: 16 residues. Trimming removed 2 bases from V and 3 bases from J, with 11 bases in between. Germline V gene lookup returns CDR1 SGHAT and CDR2 FQNNGV. CDR3: CASSLLAALYNSPLHF. The CDR3 DNA sequence: TGTGCCAGCAGCTTATTGGCAGCTCTCTATAATTCACCCCTCCACTTT. Full variable domain (outside the CDR3, taken from reference TRBV11-2 and TRBJ1-6): EAGVAQSPRYKIIEKRQSVAFWCNPISGHATLYWYQQILGQGPKLLIQFQNNGVVDDSQLPKDRFSAERLKGVDSTLKIQPAKLEDSAVYLCASSLLAALYNSPLHFGNGTRLTVT.

The gene calls are TRBV14 and TRBJ2-7; D remains ambiguous. There are 15 residues in the CDR3. Germline-derived CDR1 and CDR2 are SGHDN and FVKESK. The V end was cut by 0 bases, the J end by 2 bases, with 11 bases between. CDR3 protein: CASSQDAGSAYEQYF. CDR3 sequence (DNA): TGTGCCAGCAGCCAAGACGCAGGCAGTGCCTACGAGCAGTACTTC. The variable domain in full, completed from reference TRBV14 and TRBJ2-7, reads EAGVTQFPSHSVIEKGQTVTLRCDPISGHDNLYWYRRVMGKEIKFLLHFVKESKQDESGMPNNRFLAERTGGTYSTLKVQPAELEDSGVYFCASSQDAGSAYEQYFGPGTRLTVT.

The chain employs TRBV20-1 and TRBJ2-1; 10 bases align to TRBD2. Germline V CDR1 and CDR2: DFQATT, SNEGSKA (reference sequence). Trimming removed 5 bases from V and 3 bases from J; junction bases left unmatched: 4. CDR3 length: 14 residues. The CDR3 DNA reads as TGCAGTGCTCGAGGGACTAGCGTCTACAATGAGCAGTTCTTC. This encodes CSARGTSVYNEQFF.

This clonotype was seen only once. The chain uses TRBV20-1 and TRBJ2-1; D is unresolved. V lost 0 bases to trimming and J lost 8 bases, with 5 bases between them. CDR1 DFQATT and CDR2 SNEGSKA come from the germline V gene (reference sequence). The CDR3 totals 11 residues. The CDR3 DNA is TGCAGTGCTAGAGATGTCGATGAGCAGTTCTTC. It codes for CSARDVDEQFF.

This rearrangement joins TRBV11-2 to TRBJ2-3; possible D gene TRBD2, 6 bases. V was shortened by 1 base and J by 0 bases, with 8 bases between the two germline ends. CDR1 is SGHAT, CDR2 FQNNGV, per germline. This CDR3 is 15 amino acids long. CDR3 nucleotide sequence: TGTGCCAGCAGCTTAGGGGCGGGGAGCACAGATACGCAGTATTTT. Translated: CASSLGAGSTDTQYF.

This chain links TRBV4-2 with TRBJ2-7, with TRBD2 identical over 8 bases. The length of the CDR3 is 14 residues. After removal of 4 bases from V and 6 bases from J, the junction contained 8 bases not matched to a gene. Germline CDR1 and CDR2: LGHNA and YNFKEQ. The CDR3: CASSPEAGGLEQYF. The DNA for the CDR3 is TGTGCCAGCAGCCCTGAGGCGGGGGGCCTCGAGCAGTACTTC.

Worth noting for this clonotype: The junction and the germline gene differ at one end; a read error may be behind it. This rearrangement joins TRBV28 to TRBJ2-4; D is unresolved. Per the germline V gene, CDR1 is MDHEN and CDR2 is SYDVKM. The length of the CDR3 is 17 residues. The CDR3 nucleotides are TGTGCCAGCAGCCACGCAGCCTCTGGAATAGCCAAACACATTCAGTACTTC. As protein: CASSHAASGIAKHIQYF.

A remark on this clonotype: The junction differs from germline at one of its ends, possibly a read error. The V gene is TRBV11-3, the J gene TRBJ1-2; D remains ambiguous. This CDR3 is 16 amino acids long. Germline CDR1 is SGHNT and CDR2 is YENEEA. DNA for the CDR3: TGTGCCAGCAGTGATCTCAGGCAGGCGAATGACTATCGCTACACCTTC. Amino acid sequence: CASSDLRQANDYRYTF.

Regarding this clonotype: The junction and the germline gene differ at one end; a read error may be behind it. The chain links TRBV11-2 to TRBJ2-6; tentatively, D is TRBD1 (5 bases). The CDR3 covers 16 residues. Germline CDR1 SGHAT, CDR2 FQNNGV. The DNA of the CDR3 is TGTGCCAGTAGCTCTAGGGCCCACTCTGGGGCCAACGTCCTGGCTTTC. Translation gives CASSSRAHSGANVLAF.

This clonotype appeared a few times. The rearrangement joins TRBV11-3 to TRBJ1-1; possibly TRBD1 for D (5 bases). In germline, CDR1 is SGHNT, CDR2 YENEEA. The CDR3 is 14 residues long. V lost 5 bases and J lost 1, with 11 bases in between. CDR3 in amino acids: CASSPNRPNTEAFF. The CDR3 coding sequence is TGTGCCAGCAGCCCGAACAGGCCGAACACTGAAGCTTTCTTT.

The chain recombines TRBV29-1 with TRBJ2-5; 7 bases are a match to TRBD2. The CDR3 runs to 13 residues. V lost 3 bases and J lost 4; bases outside the gene matches: 5. Germline loops: CDR1 SQVTM, CDR2 ANQGSEA. The CDR3 coding sequence is TGCAGCGTTGACATAGCGGGCAGAGAGACCCAGTACTTC. Protein: CSVDIAGRETQYF.

Note on this clonotype: This CDR3 fails to terminate in the conserved phenylalanine or tryptophan, so it likely reflects a read error. The chain joins TRBV20-1 to TRBJ2-1, with TRBD1 identical over 7 bases. This CDR3 is built from 14 residues. Germline V gives CDR1 DFQATT, CDR2 SNEGSKA (reference sequence). Unmatched junction bases numbered 10, after V lost 3 bases and J lost 8 bases. The DNA for the CDR3 is TGCAGTGCTAGGGATGAGACAGGGCTCTATGAGCAGTTCTCC. Its protein is CSARDETGLYEQFS.

The chain couples TRBV11-2 to TRBJ2-5, with a weak D call TRBD2 (5 bases). The germline CDR1 and CDR2 sequences are SGHAT and FQNNGV. The CDR3 totals 15 residues. The V end lost 3 bases, the J end lost 12 bases, and 23 bases lay between the germline ends. Written as DNA, the CDR3 is TGTGCCAGCAGCTTTAGAGGGAACAGCAAAGGAACCAAGTACTTC. This translates into CASSFRGNSKGTKYF.

Points on this clonotype: It is likely a read error, because the conserved phenylalanine at the end of the CDR3 is missing. The gene calls are TRBV12-3 or TRBV12-4 and TRBJ2-3; D unresolved. Trimming took off 7 bases at V and 0 bases at J, with 26 bases between the two ends. This CDR3 comprises 19 residues. For the CDR3, the DNA is TGTGCCAGCACCTCACGTGTAGGCGGCGACTCGTCTAGCACAGATACGCAGTATTCT. This translates into CASTSRVGGDSSSTDTQYS.

The chain joins TRBV11-3 to TRBJ2-7; 11 bases agree with TRBD2. The CDR3 is made up of 16 amino acids. V gave up 6 bases and J gave up 5 bases; unmatched junction bases: 12. CDR1 is SGHNT, CDR2 YENEEA, per germline. CDR3 loop: CASRPKLAGAPHEQYV. As DNA, the CDR3 is TGTGCCAGCAGGCCCAAACTAGCGGGGGCTCCCCACGAGCAGTACGTC.

J is TRBJ2-1 and V is TRBV11-3; TRBD1 or TRBD2 may be the D gene (6 bases each). The CDR3 length is 17 residues. V was shortened by 0 bases and J by 7 bases, with 19 bases between the two germline ends. Germline CDR1 is SGHNT and CDR2 is YENEEA. DNA for the CDR3: TGTGCCAGCAGCTTAGAGGGGGCGGGACACGGTGTGAATGAGCAGTTCTTC. Amino acid sequence: CASSLEGAGHGVNEQFF.

CDR3 coding DNA: TGCAGCGTTGTCTCCACCCTTTACGAGCAGTACTTC. Residues: CSVVSTLYEQYF. The chain recombines TRBV29-1 with TRBJ2-7; D call uncertain. Trimming cost V 4 bases and J 4 bases, with 11 bases left between them. This CDR3 region has 12 residues. Germline V gene lookup returns CDR1 SQVTM and CDR2 ANQGSEA.

V is TRBV11-2 and J is TRBJ2-3, with TRBD2 as a possible D gene (5 bases). Germline CDR1 reads SGHAT; CDR2 reads FQNNGV. Deletions cut 7 bases from V and 5 bases from J, with 10 bases between. CDR3 length: 12 residues. The DNA of the CDR3 is TGTGCCAGCACAGCCGGAGGAGATACGCAGTATTTT. Its protein is CASTAGGDTQYF.

Comment on this clonotype: The conserved phenylalanine or tryptophan is not found at the CDR3 terminus, so this likely reflects a read error. The limits of the CDR3 on the DNA are not certain, so only TCRdb's listed CDR3 is given. The gene calls are TRBV11-2 and TRBJ2-5; the D call TRBD2 from the table was never checked on the DNA. With termini counted, the CDR3 has 15 amino acids. Germline loops: CDR1 SGHAT, CDR2 FQNNGV. CDR3 loop: CASSFSGTSRGTQYL.

The chain employs TRBV11-2 and TRBJ2-7; the match to TRBD2 covers 8 bases. Per the germline V gene, CDR1 is SGHAT and CDR2 is FQNNGV. This CDR3 is 17 amino acids long. The CDR3 DNA sequence: TGTGCCAGCGGCTTAGGTCAGGGGCCAGCGGGAGCCTACGAGCAGTACGTC. It codes for CASGLGQGPAGAYEQYV.

The V and J genes are TRBV11-2 and TRBJ2-3; a possible D gene is TRBD1 (6 bases). In germline, CDR1 is SGHAT, CDR2 FQNNGV. CDR3 size: 15 residues. Trimming removed 5 bases from V and 10 bases from J, with 22 bases in between. In nucleotides, the CDR3 is TGTGCCAGCAGCACTCATGTGGGGGCGCGAGGACCGCAGTATTTT. Its protein product is CASSTHVGARGPQYF.

This clonotype was seen a handful of times. This chain connects TRBV10-3 to TRBJ2-7; no firm D call. V was shortened by 3 bases and J by 1 base, with 10 bases between the two germline ends. CDR1 and CDR2 (germline): ENHRY, SYGVKD. CDR3 size: 14 residues. CDR3 coding DNA: TGTGCCATCAGTGAATGGAGTGGGTCCTACGAGCAGTACTTC. This encodes CAISEWSGSYEQYF.

In DNA form, the CDR3 reads TGCAGTGCTAGAGATGATTGGGAAGGGCAGTTCTTC. Translated, it gives CSARDDWEGQFF. The rearrangement joins TRBV20-1 to TRBJ2-1; D gene uncertain. Trimming took 0 bases from V and 12 from J, leaving 12 bases between them. The CDR3 spans 12 residues. The germline V gene encodes CDR1 DFQATT and CDR2 SNEGSKA (reference sequence).